The sequence of this T cell receptor (beta chain) was determined in a study of shared clonotypes between healthy human individuals. The overall study: The study used three CD4 naive, three CD4 memory, two CD8 naive and one CD8 memory plate per donor.

The CDR3 sequence is 13 residues long. CDR1 and CDR2 from the germline V gene are SGHNT and YENEEA. The germline V and J ends were trimmed by 5 bases and 6 bases, with 11 bases remaining between them. Repertoires were generated with immunoSEQ multiplex PCR, while TCRdb's copy carries only in-frame clones and drops some. This sample has more than 850,000 clones, with 70% to 80% found just once. The rearrangement uses TRBV11-3 and TRBJ2-1; D remains ambiguous. The receptor was derived from a man in his late teens or twenties in good health. Some clones in this sample may be carry-over from other donors' samples. Sequencing was carried out using memory CD4+ T cells from PBMCs. Specified subset: CD45RA-negative fraction. CDR3 in amino acids: CASSISRVNEQFF. CDR3 sequence (DNA): TGTGCCAGCAGCATTTCCCGGGTCAATGAGCAGTTCTTC. Looking up the rest from reference TRBV11-3 and TRBJ2-1 gives the full variable domain: EAGVVQSPRYKIIEKKQPVAFWCNPISGHNTLYWYLQNLGQGPELLIRYENEEAVDDSQLPKDRFSAERLKGVDSTLKIQPAELGDSAVYLCASSISRVNEQFFGPGTRLTVL.